The clone carrying this TCR beta chain was detected once. This entry comes from a study of cytomegalovirus exposure and HLA in healthy donors. The CDR3 has 15 amino acids. The V segment lost 4 bases and the J segment 6 bases; nucleotides outside the gene matches: 9. The germline gives CDR1 MGHDK, CDR2 SYGVNS. Nominally healthy donors were sampled, though unrecorded immune exposures were likely. Use of 60 Vbeta and 13 Jbeta primers characterized the PCR. Clones were read by immunoSEQ multiplex PCR, and TCRdb kept only the in-frame ones, dropping some. The table has tens of thousands of clones, roughly three quarters seen once.

This chain connects TRBV25-1 to TRBJ2-5, with 9 bases aligning to TRBD1. The specimen sequenced was PBMCs. The receptor comes from a man aged 25 to 40 in good health and CMV-seronegative. The CDR3 bases are TGTGCCAGCAGTGGGACAGGGGCCGGGGGCAAGACCCAGTACTTC. Translation: CASSGTGAGGKTQYF.